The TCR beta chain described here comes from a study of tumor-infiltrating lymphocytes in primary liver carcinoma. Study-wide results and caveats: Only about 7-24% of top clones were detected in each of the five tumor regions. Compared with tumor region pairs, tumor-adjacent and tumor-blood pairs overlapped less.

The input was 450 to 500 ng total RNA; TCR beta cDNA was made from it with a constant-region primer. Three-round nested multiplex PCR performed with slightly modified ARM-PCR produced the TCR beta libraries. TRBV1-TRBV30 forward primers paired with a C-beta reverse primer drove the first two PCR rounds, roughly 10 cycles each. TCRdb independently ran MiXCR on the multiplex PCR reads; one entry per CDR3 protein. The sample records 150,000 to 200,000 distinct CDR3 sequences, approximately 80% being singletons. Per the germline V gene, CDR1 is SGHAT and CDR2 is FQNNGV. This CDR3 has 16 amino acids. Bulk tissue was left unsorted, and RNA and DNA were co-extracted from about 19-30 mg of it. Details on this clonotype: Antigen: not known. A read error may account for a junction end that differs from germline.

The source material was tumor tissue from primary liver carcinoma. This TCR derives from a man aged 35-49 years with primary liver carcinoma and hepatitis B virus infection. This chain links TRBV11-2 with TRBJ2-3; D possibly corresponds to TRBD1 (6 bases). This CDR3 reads CASIRRSTGNTDTQYF. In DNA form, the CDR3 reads TGTGCAAGCATTAGAAGAAGTACAGGGAACACAGATACGCAGTATTTT.